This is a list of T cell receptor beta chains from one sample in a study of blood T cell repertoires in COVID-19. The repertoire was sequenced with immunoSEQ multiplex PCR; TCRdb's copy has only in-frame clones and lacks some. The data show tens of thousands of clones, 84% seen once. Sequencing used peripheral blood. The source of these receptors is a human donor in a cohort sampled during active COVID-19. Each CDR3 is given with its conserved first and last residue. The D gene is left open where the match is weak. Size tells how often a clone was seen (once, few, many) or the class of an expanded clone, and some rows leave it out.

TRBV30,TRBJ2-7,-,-,CAWSVPQPWQEQYF,TGTGCCTGGAGTGTACCCCAACCTTGGCAAGAGCAGTACTTC
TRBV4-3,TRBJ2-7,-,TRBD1,CASSLDFDRVPYEQYF,TGCGCCAGCAGCCTCGACTTCGACAGGGTACCCTACGAGCAGTACTTC
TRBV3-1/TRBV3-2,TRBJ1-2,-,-,CASSKDRNYGYTF,TGTGCCAGCAGTAAGGACAGAAACTATGGCTACACCTTC
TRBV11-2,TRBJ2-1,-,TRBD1,CASSFGTGVFF,TGTGCCAGCAGCTTCGGGACAGGGGTTTTCTTC
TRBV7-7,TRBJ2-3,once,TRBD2,CASSLGLAGEYSTDTQYF,TGTGCCAGCAGCTTAGGACTAGCGGGAGAGTATAGCACAGATACGCAGTATTTT
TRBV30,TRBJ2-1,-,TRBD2,CAWRHPSGNYNEQFF,TGTGCCTGGAGGCATCCTAGCGGGAACTACAATGAGCAGTTCTTC
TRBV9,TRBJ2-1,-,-,CASSRDISYNEQFF,TGTGCCAGCAGCCGGGACATATCCTACAATGAGCAGTTCTTC
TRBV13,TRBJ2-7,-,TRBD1,CASSLLQGNPYEQYF,TGTGCCAGCAGTTTGTTACAGGGGAATCCCTACGAGCAGTACTTC
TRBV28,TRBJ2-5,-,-,CASSLLAGQETQYF,TGTGCCAGCAGTCTCTTGGCAGGTCAAGAGACCCAGTACTTC
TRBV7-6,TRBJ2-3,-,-,CASSLFGTPDTQYF,TGTGCCAGCAGCTTATTTGGGACTCCAGATACGCAGTATTTT
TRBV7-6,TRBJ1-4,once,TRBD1,CASSPYPDRVDEKLFF,TGTGCCAGCAGCCCCTACCCCGACAGGGTTGATGAAAAACTGTTTTTT
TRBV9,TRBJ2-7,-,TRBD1,CASSVGGQTYEQYF,TGTGCCAGCAGCGTAGGGGGACAGACCTACGAGCAGTACTTC
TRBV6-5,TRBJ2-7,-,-,CASSYRLGGSYEQYF,TGTGCCAGCAGTTACCGGCTAGGGGGCTCCTACGAGCAGTACTTC
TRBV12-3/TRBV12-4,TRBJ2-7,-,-,CASGQISYEQYF,TGTGCCAGCGGGCAGATCTCCTACGAGCAGTACTTC
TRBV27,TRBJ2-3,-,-,CASSLFGVPSTDTQYF,TGTGCCAGCAGTTTATTTGGAGTTCCTAGCACAGATACGCAGTATTTT
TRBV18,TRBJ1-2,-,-,CASSPAGGGFDYGYTF,TGTGCCAGCTCACCGGCCGGCGGAGGATTTGACTATGGCTACACCTTC
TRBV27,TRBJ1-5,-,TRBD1,CASSPSRDRGDLSNQPQHF,TGTGCCAGCAGTCCCTCACGGGACAGGGGGGATCTTAGCAATCAGCCCCAGCATTTT
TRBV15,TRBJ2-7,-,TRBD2,CATSRDLASGGYEQYF,TGTGCCACCAGCAGAGATCTCGCCAGCGGGGGCTACGAGCAGTACTTC
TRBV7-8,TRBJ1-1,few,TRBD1,CASSWTGGNTEAFF,TGTGCCAGCAGCTGGACAGGCGGGAACACTGAAGCTTTCTTT
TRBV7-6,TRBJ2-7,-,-,CASSLASSDGAKQYF,TGTGCCAGCAGCTTAGCGTCATCCGATGGGGCTAAGCAGTACTTC
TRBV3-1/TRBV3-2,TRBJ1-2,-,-,CASSQGTGYYGYTF,TGTGCCAGCAGCCAAGGTACAGGGTATTATGGCTACACCTTC
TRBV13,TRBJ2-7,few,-,CASSFRTRISYEQYF,TGTGCCAGCAGCTTCCGGACACGGATAAGCTACGAGCAGTACTTC
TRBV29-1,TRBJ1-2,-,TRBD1,CSVEDQETGNNYGYTF,TGCAGCGTTGAAGATCAGGAGACAGGGAATAACTATGGCTACACCTTC
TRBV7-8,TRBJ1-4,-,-,CASSLFGTAGEKLFF,TGTGCCAGCAGCTTATTCGGGACTGCTGGTGAAAAACTGTTTTTT
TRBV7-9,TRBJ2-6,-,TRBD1,CASPSGTGAGANVLTF,TGTGCCAGCCCCTCCGGGACAGGGGCGGGGGCCAACGTCCTGACTTTC
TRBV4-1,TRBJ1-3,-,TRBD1,CASSPLDRDGNTIYF,TGCGCCAGCAGCCCGCTAGACAGGGATGGAAACACCATATATTTT
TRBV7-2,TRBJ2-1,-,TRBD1,CASSLAPGTGARVEQFF,TGTGCCAGCAGCTTAGCTCCGGGGACAGGGGCTCGGGTTGAGCAGTTCTTC
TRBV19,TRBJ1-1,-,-,CASSPYQVNTEAFF,TGTGCCAGTAGTCCCTACCAAGTGAACACTGAAGCTTTCTTT
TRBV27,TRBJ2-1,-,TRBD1,CASSAGGEQFF,TGTGCCAGCAGCGCAGGGGGTGAGCAGTTCTTC
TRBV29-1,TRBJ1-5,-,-,CSVVDSKNQPQHF,TGCAGCGTCGTCGACAGCAAAAATCAGCCCCAGCATTTT
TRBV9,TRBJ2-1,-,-,CASSVGGSDEQFF,TGTGCCAGCAGCGTAGGCGGTAGTGATGAGCAGTTCTTC
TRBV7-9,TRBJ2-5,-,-,CASSLAPLQGRLETQYF,TGTGCCAGCAGCTTAGCGCCACTCCAGGGGCGGCTGGAGACCCAGTACTTC
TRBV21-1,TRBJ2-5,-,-,CASSKVAYQETQYF,TGTGCCAGCAGCAAAGTAGCGTACCAAGAGACCCAGTACTTC
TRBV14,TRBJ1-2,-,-,CASSQFLANYGYTF,TGTGCCAGCAGCCAATTTTTAGCTAACTATGGCTACACCTTC
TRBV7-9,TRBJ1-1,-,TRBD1,CASSLEGATEAFF,TGTGCCAGCAGCTTAGAGGGGGCCACTGAAGCTTTCTTT
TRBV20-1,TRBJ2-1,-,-,CSASLPWAYNEQFF,TGCAGTGCTAGTCTCCCCTGGGCGTACAATGAGCAGTTCTTC
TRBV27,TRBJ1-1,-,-,CASSLSVTGRAFF,TGTGCCAGCAGTTTATCGGTTACAGGACGAGCTTTCTTT
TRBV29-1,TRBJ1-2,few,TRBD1,CSASDRGSPNYGYTF,TGCAGCGCGTCGGACAGGGGGTCCCCTAACTATGGCTACACCTTC
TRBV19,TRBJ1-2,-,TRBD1,CASSSRTGDPNGYTF,TGTGCCAGTAGTTCGCGGACAGGGGACCCAAATGGCTACACCTTC
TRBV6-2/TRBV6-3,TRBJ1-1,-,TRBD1,CASSYQGQVRAFF,TGTGCCAGCAGTTACCAGGGACAGGTACGAGCTTTCTTT
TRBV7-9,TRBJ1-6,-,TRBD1,CASSRQGGSYNSPLHF,TGTGCCAGCAGCCGGCAGGGGGGCTCCTATAATTCACCCCTCCACTTT
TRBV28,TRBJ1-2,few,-,CASSRDTYGYTF,TGTGCCAGCAGCCGGGACACCTATGGCTACACCTTC
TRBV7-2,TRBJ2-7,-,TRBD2,CASSLAETSGRGQYF,TGTGCCAGCAGCTTAGCCGAGACTAGCGGGAGAGGGCAGTACTTC
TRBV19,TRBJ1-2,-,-,CASSIPGYGYTF,TGTGCCAGTAGTATACCGGGGTATGGCTACACCTTC
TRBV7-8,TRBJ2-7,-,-,CASSLANYEQYF,TGTGCCAGCAGCTTAGCCAACTACGAGCAGTACTTC
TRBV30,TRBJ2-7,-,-,CAWSSGPLVEQYF,TGTGCCTGGAGCTCGGGTCCGTTGGTCGAGCAGTACTTC
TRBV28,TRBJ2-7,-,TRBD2,CASFKPGQGLAGNYEQYF,TGTGCCAGCTTCAAACCGGGACAGGGACTAGCGGGCAACTACGAGCAGTACTTC
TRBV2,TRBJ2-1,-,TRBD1,CASSGDRGTYNEQFF,TGTGCCAGCAGTGGGGACAGGGGGACCTACAATGAGCAGTTCTTC
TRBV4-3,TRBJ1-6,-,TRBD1,CASSQAYRGLLSSYNSPLHF,TGCGCCAGCAGCCAAGCTTACAGGGGGCTCTTGAGCTCCTATAATTCACCCCTCCACTTT
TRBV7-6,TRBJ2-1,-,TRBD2,CASSLEAGRNEQFF,TGTGCCAGCAGCTTAGAAGCGGGAAGGAATGAGCAGTTCTTC
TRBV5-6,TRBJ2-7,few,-,CASSGGRGYEQYF,TGTGCCAGCAGCGGGGGCAGGGGTTACGAGCAGTACTTC